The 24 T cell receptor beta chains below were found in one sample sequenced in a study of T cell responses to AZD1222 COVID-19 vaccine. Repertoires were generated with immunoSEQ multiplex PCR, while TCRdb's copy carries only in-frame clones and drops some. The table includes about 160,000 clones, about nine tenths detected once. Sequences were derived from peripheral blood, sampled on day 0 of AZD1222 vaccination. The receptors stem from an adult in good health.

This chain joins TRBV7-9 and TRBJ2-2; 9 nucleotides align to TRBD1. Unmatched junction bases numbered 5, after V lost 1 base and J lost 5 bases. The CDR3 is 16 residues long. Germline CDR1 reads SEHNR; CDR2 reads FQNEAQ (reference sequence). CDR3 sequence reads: CASSLVTGGVTGELFF. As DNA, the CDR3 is TGTGCCAGCAGCTTAGTAACAGGGGGCGTTACCGGGGAGCTGTTTTTT. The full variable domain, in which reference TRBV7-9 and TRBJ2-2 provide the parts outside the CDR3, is DTGVSQNPRHKITKRGQNVTFRCDPISEHNRLYWYRQTLGQGPEFLTYFQNEAQLEKSRLLSDRFSAERPKGSFSTLEIQRTEQGDSAMYLCASSLVTGGVTGELFFGEGSRLTVL.

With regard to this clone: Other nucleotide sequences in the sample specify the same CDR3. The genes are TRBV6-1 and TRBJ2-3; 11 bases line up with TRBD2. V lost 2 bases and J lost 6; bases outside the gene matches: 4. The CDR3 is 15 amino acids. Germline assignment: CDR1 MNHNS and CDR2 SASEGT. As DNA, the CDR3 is TGTGCCAGCAGTGAATTAGCGGGGGGGCCGGATACGCAGTATTTT. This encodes CASSELAGGPDTQYF.

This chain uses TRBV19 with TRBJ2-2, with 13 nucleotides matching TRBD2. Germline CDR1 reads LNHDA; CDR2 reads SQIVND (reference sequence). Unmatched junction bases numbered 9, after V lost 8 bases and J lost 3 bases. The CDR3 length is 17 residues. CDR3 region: CASAPSLAGGDTGELFF. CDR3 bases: TGTGCCAGTGCCCCGTCACTAGCGGGGGGGGACACCGGGGAGCTGTTTTTT.

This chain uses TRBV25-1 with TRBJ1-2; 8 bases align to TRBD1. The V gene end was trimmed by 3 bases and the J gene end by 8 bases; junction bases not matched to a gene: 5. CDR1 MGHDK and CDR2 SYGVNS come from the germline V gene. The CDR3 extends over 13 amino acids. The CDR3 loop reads CASSEDRVGGYTF. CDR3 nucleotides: TGTGCCAGCAGTGAGGACAGGGTAGGCGGCTACACCTTC.

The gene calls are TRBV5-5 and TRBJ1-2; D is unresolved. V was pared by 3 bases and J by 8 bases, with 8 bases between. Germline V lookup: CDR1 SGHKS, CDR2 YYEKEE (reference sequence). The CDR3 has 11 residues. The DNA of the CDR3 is TGTGCCAGCAGCTCCGGATGGGGCTACACCTTC. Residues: CASSSGWGYTF.

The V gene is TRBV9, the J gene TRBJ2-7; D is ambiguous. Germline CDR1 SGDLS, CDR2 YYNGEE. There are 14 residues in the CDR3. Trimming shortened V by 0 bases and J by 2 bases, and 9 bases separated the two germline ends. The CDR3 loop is CASSVDPVTYEQYF. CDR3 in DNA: TGTGCCAGCAGCGTAGACCCAGTCACCTACGAGCAGTACTTC. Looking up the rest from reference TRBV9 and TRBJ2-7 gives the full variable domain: DSGVTQTPKHLITATGQRVTLRCSPRSGDLSVYWYQQSLDQGLQFLIQYYNGEERAKGNILERFSAQQFPDLHSELNLSSLELGDSALYFCASSVDPVTYEQYFGPGTRLTVT.

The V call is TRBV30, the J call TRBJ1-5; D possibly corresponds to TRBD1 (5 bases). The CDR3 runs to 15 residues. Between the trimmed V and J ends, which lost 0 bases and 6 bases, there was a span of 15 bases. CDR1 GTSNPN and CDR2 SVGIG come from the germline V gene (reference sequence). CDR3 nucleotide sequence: TGTGCCTGGAGTGTGTTGCAGGGTTTGGTTCAGCCCCAGCATTTT. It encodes CAWSVLQGLVQPQHF.

The CDR3 DNA follows: TGTGCCAGCAGCCCAGATCTACGGACAGGGGGAAGGGAAAAACTGTTTTTT. Its translation: CASSPDLRTGGREKLFF. The gene calls are TRBV3-1 (or the pseudogene TRBV3-2) and TRBJ1-4, with 10 nucleotides matching TRBD1. The CDR3 sequence is 17 residues long. J gave up 8 bases and V 4 bases, and 13 bases lay outside the gene matches. Germline CDR1 and CDR2: LGHDT and YNNKEL (reference sequence).

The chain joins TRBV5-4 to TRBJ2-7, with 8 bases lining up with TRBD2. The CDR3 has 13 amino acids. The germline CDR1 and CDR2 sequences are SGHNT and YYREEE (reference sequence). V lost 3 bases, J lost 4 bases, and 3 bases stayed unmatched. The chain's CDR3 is CASSSRGGYEQYF. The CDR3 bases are TGTGCCAGCAGCTCCCGGGGGGGGTACGAGCAGTACTTC.

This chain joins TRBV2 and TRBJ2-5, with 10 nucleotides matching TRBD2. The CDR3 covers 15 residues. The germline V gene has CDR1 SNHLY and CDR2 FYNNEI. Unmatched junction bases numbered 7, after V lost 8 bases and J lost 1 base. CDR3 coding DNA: TGTGCCAGCTTGAGCGGGGGGGCGGCCCAAGAGACCCAGTACTTC. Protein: CASLSGGAAQETQYF.

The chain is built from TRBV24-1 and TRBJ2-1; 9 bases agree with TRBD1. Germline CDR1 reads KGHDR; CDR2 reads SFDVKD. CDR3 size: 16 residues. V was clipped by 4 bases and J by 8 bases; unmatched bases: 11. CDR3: CATSDSGQGRRHEQFF. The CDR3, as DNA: TGTGCCACCAGTGACTCCGGACAGGGGCGCCGTCATGAGCAGTTCTTC.

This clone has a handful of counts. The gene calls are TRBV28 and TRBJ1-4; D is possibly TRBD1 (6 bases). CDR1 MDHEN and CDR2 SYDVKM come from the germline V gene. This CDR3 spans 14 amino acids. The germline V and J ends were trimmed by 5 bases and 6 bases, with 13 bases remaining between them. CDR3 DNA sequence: TGTGCCAGCAGTCCGCGGACAGTAGATGAAAAACTGTTTTTT. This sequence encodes CASSPRTVDEKLFF.

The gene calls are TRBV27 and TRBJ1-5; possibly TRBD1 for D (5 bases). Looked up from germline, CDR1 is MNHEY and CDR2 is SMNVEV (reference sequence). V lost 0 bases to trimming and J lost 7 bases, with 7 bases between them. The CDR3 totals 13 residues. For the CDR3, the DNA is TGTGCCAGCAGTTTATCCAGGGAGCAGCCCCAGCATTTT. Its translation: CASSLSREQPQHF.

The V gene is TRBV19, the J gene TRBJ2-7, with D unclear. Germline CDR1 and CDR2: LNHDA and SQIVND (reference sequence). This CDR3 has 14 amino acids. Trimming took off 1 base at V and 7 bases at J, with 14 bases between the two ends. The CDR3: CASSIGDRLGEQYF. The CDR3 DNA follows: TGTGCCAGTAGTATAGGAGACCGGCTTGGGGAGCAGTACTTC.

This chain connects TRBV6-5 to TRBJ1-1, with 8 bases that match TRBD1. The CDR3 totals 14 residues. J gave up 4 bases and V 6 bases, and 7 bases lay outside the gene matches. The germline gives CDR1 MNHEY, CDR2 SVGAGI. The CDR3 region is CASRKTGDRTEAFF. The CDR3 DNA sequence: TGTGCCAGCAGAAAGACAGGGGATCGCACTGAAGCTTTCTTT.

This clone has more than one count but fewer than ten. The CDR3 DNA reads TGTGCTAGTGGTGCTTCTAGCGGGACGGATGAGCAGTTCTTC. It specifies CASGASSGTDEQFF. The genes are TRBV12-5 and TRBJ2-1, with 9 bases that match TRBD2. J gave up 8 bases and V 5 bases, and 7 bases lay outside the gene matches. Germline values: CDR1 LGHNT, CDR2 FRNRAP. The CDR3 is 14 residues long. The entire variable domain, with the rest obtained from reference TRBV12-5 and TRBJ2-1, is as follows: DARVTQTPRHKVTEMGQEVTMRCQPILGHNTVFWYRQTMMQGLELLAYFRNRAPLDDSGMPKDRFSAEMPDATLATLKIQPSEPRDSAVYFCASGASSGTDEQFFGPGTRLTVL.

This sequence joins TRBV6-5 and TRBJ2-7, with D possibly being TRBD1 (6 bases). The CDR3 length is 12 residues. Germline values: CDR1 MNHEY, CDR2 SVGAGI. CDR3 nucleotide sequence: TGTGCTTCGAAGGGGGACTCCTACGAGCAGTACTTC. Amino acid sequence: CASKGDSYEQYF.

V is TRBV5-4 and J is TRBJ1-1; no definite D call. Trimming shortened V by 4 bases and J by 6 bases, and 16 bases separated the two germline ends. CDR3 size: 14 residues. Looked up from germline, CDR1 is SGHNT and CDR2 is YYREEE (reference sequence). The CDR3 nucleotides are TGTGCCAGCAGCATCAGTGCTCGAAGGGCTGAAGCTTTCTTT. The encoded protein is CASSISARRAEAFF.

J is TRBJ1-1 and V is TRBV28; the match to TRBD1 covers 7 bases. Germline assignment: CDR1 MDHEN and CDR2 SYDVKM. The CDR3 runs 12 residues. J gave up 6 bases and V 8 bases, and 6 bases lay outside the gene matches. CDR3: CASGLRGPEAFF. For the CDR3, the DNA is TGTGCCAGCGGGCTAAGGGGGCCTGAAGCTTTCTTT.

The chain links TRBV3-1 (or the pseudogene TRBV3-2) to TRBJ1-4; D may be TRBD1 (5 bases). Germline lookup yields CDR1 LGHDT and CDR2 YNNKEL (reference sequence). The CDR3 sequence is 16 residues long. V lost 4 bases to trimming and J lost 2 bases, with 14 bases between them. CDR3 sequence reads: CASSRTSTVTNEKLFF. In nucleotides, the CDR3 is TGTGCCAGCAGCCGGACGTCGACAGTCACTAATGAAAAACTGTTTTTT.

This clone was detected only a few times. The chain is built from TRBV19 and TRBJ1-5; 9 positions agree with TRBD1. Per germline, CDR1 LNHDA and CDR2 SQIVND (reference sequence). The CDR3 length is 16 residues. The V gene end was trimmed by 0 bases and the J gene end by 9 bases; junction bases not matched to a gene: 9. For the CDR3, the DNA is TGTGCCAGTAGTATAGATGGGGGGACAGGGTTATCGCCCCAGCATTTT. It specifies CASSIDGGTGLSPQHF.

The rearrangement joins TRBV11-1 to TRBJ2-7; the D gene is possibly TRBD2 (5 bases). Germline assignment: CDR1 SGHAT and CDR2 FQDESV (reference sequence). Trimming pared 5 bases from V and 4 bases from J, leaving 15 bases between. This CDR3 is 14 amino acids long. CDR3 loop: CASSRSWEIYEQYF. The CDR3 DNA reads TGTGCCAGCAGCCGTTCCTGGGAGATATACGAGCAGTACTTC.

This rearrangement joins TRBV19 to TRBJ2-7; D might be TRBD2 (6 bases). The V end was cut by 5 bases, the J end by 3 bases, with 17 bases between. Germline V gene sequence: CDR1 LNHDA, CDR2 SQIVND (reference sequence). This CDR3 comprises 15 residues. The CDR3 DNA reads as TGTGCCAGTAGTCCGGGACCCGGAGGGTTCTACGAGCAGTACTTC. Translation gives CASSPGPGGFYEQYF.

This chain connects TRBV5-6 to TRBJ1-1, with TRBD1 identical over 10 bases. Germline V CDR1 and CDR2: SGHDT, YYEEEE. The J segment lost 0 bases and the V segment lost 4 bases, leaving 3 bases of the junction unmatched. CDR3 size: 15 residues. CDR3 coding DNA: TGTGCCAGCAGCCCGGGACAGGGGATGAACACTGAAGCTTTCTTT. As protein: CASSPGQGMNTEAFF.